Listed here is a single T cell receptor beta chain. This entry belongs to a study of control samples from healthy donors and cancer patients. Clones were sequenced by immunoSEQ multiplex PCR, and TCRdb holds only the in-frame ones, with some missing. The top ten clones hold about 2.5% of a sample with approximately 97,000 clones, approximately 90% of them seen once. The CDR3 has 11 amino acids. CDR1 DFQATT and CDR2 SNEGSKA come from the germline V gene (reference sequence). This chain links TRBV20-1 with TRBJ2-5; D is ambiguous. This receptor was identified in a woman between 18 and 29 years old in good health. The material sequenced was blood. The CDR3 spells CSRAIQETQYF. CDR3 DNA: TGCAGCCGCGCCATTCAAGAGACCCAGTACTTC.